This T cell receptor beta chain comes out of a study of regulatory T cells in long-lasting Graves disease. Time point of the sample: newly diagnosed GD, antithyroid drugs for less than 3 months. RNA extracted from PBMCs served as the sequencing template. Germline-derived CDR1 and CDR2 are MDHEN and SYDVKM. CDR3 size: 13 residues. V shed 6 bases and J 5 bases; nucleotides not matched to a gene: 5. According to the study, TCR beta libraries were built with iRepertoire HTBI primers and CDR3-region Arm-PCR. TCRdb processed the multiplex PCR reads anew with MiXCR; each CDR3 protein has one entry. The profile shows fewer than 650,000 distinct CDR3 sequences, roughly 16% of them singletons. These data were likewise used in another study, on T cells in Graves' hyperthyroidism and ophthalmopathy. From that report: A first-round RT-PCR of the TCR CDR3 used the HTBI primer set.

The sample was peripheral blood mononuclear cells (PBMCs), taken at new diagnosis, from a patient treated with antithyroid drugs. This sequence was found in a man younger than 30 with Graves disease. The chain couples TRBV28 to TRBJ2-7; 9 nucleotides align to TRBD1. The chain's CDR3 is CASRRTGDHEQYF. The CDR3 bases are TGTGCCAGCAGGCGGACAGGGGACCACGAGCAGTACTTC.